These 20 T cell receptor beta chains were sequenced from one sample in a study of identical twins. TCRdb used MiXCR to reprocess the 5' RACE reads, holding one entry per CDR3 protein. This table holds about 470,000 distinct CDR3 sequences, roughly 26% found once. These data also featured in a second study, about T cells expressing NK-cell markers.

Sequenced: CD4+ T cells sorted from blood. The receptors were gathered from a woman under 30 in good health.

The CDR3: CASSKQRLGQTSYNEQFF. In DNA form, the CDR3 reads TGTGCCAGCAGCAAGCAAAGACTAGGCCAGACCTCCTACAATGAGCAGTTCTTC. The chain joins TRBV11-1 to TRBJ2-1; D possibly corresponds to TRBD2 (6 bases). Trimming cost V 5 bases and J 0 bases, with 20 bases left between them. This CDR3 region has 18 residues. Germline V gives CDR1 SGHAT, CDR2 FQDESV (reference sequence).

J is TRBJ2-1 and V is TRBV6-5; D remains unclear. Between the trimmed V and J ends, which lost 6 bases and 7 bases, there was a span of 10 bases. Germline V gene data show CDR1 as MNHEY and CDR2 as SVGAGI. This CDR3 has 12 amino acids. CDR3 bases: TGTGCCAGCAGCTACCACGGGAATGAGCAGTTCTTC. Translation: CASSYHGNEQFF.

This clonotype was found a few times. The V call is TRBV5-1, the J call TRBJ2-7, with D perhaps assigned TRBD1 or TRBD2 (5 bases each). Germline V gene sequence: CDR1 SGHRS, CDR2 YFSETQ. Trimming pared 4 bases from V and 0 bases from J, leaving 14 bases between. This CDR3 contains 15 residues. CDR3 amino acids: CASSLGTTSSYEQYF. Here the CDR3 DNA reads TGCGCCAGCAGCCTCGGGACGACCAGCTCCTACGAGCAGTACTTC.

This rearrangement joins TRBV5-5 to TRBJ2-6; D not certain. V dropped 5 bases and J dropped 1 base, with 4 bases sitting between them. Germline loops: CDR1 SGHKS, CDR2 YYEKEE (reference sequence). The CDR3 has 13 residues. CDR3 residues: CASRWSGANVLTF. For the CDR3, the DNA is TGTGCCAGCAGATGGTCTGGGGCCAACGTCCTGACTTTC.

This clonotype was seen a handful of times. The chain joins TRBV2 to TRBJ2-3; a possible D gene is TRBD2 (5 bases). The ends were cut back, 8 bases at V and 1 base at J, with 13 bases in the middle. CDR1 is SNHLY and CDR2 is FYNNEI in the germline V gene. The CDR3 runs to 14 residues. In DNA, the CDR3 is TGTGCCAGCTCCAAAGAGGGCGGCACAGATACGCAGTATTTT. This sequence encodes CASSKEGGTDTQYF.

This clonotype occurred a few times. The V and J genes are TRBV5-1 and TRBJ2-1, with D perhaps matching TRBD1 (6 bases). The CDR3 length is 15 residues. Trimming stripped 2 bases from V and 5 bases from J, with 14 bases between. Germline V gives CDR1 SGHRS, CDR2 YFSETQ. The CDR3 region has the DNA TGCGCCAGCAGCTTACAGGGATCTGGAGACAATGAGCAGTTCTTC. This encodes CASSLQGSGDNEQFF.

This clonotype occurred many times. This chain uses TRBV10-3 with TRBJ1-2; no reliable D call. The germline gives CDR1 ENHRY, CDR2 SYGVKD. Deletions cut 0 bases from V and 4 bases from J, with 9 bases between. This CDR3 spans 14 amino acids. As DNA, the CDR3 is TGTGCCATCAGTGAGTCGAAGGGCCTCTATGGCTACACCTTC. Residues: CAISESKGLYGYTF.

This clonotype was counted a few times. The rearrangement uses TRBV6-6 and TRBJ2-4; unclear D gene. V gave up 1 base and J gave up 9 bases, with 10 bases separating them. There are 13 residues in the CDR3. Germline V CDR1 and CDR2: MNHNY, SVGAGI (reference sequence). The CDR3 loop is CASSYYLGSIQYF. DNA for the CDR3: TGTGCCAGCAGTTACTATCTGGGGTCCATTCAGTACTTC.

The V and J genes are TRBV7-2 and TRBJ1-1; TRBD1 might be the D (6 bases). The V end lost 7 bases, the J end lost 4 bases, and 19 bases lay between the germline ends. Looked up from germline, CDR1 is SGHTA and CDR2 is FQGNSA. The CDR3 length is 15 residues. The CDR3 is CASTARRGASTEAFF. Written as DNA, the CDR3 is TGTGCCAGCACCGCGCGGAGGGGGGCGAGCACTGAAGCTTTCTTT.

This clonotype was counted only a few times. The chain is built from TRBV5-4 and TRBJ2-5; D is uncertain. The CDR3 runs to 14 residues. Germline assignment: CDR1 SGHNT and CDR2 YYREEE (reference sequence). V lost 1 base to trimming and J lost 5 bases, with 12 bases between them. CDR3 region: CASSLKRDSETQYF. CDR3 DNA sequence: TGTGCCAGCAGCTTGAAAAGGGATTCGGAGACCCAGTACTTC.

The chain couples TRBV6-1 to TRBJ2-2; D not certain. The length of the CDR3 is 14 residues. Germline V gene sequence: CDR1 MNHNS, CDR2 SASEGT. Trimming pared 7 bases from V and 0 bases from J, leaving 9 bases between. The CDR3 loop reads CASNGGANTGELFF. The CDR3 coding sequence is TGTGCCAGCAACGGTGGGGCGAACACCGGGGAGCTGTTTTTT.

The chain combines TRBV11-2 with TRBJ2-5, with 8 bases lining up with TRBD1. The germline gives CDR1 SGHAT, CDR2 FQNNGV. The CDR3 length is 14 residues. V lost 5 bases and J lost 5; bases outside the gene matches: 7. In DNA, the CDR3 is TGTGCCAGCAGCCTACGGACAGGGAGCGAGACCCAGTACTTC. Residues: CASSLRTGSETQYF.

This clonotype was counted a few times. J is TRBJ2-5 and V is TRBV7-9, with a tentative D call TRBD2 (6 bases). Germline V gene lookup returns CDR1 SEHNR and CDR2 FQNEAQ (reference sequence). The CDR3 contains 17 residues. V was cut by 4 bases and J by 0 bases, with 18 bases left in between. In DNA form, the CDR3 reads TGTGCCAGCAGCTCGTGGGACTCCCAATTGTACCAAGAGACCCAGTACTTC. Translated: CASSSWDSQLYQETQYF.

This clonotype came up a few times. This rearrangement joins TRBV20-1 to TRBJ2-1; D may be TRBD1 or TRBD2 (6 bases each). Per germline, CDR1 DFQATT and CDR2 SNEGSKA (reference sequence). CDR3 length: 11 residues. The CDR3 here is CSGSRGNEQFF. CDR3 nucleotide sequence: TGCAGCGGGAGCAGGGGCAATGAGCAGTTCTTC.

This chain uses TRBV6-1 with TRBJ1-1; D call uncertain. The CDR3 length is 14 residues. The germline V gene has CDR1 MNHNS and CDR2 SASEGT. Trimming took off 2 bases at V and 7 bases at J, with 14 bases between the two ends. CDR3 protein: CASSESSSRSEAFF. The CDR3 DNA follows: TGTGCCAGCAGTGAATCGTCTAGCCGGAGTGAAGCTTTCTTT.

The chain joins TRBV7-9 to TRBJ2-7; tentatively, D is TRBD1 or TRBD2 (6 bases each). Germline V CDR1 and CDR2: SEHNR, FQNEAQ (reference sequence). Trimming took 5 bases from V and 12 from J, leaving 23 bases between them. This CDR3 is 14 amino acids long. The CDR3 sequence: CASSQGGGDSRGYF. The CDR3 nucleotides are TGTGCCAGCAGCCAGGGCGGAGGGGACTCCAGGGGGTACTTC.

In this sample, this clonotype turned up a few times. The chain couples TRBV12-3 or TRBV12-4 to TRBJ2-1; D could derive from TRBD1 or TRBD2 (6 bases each). The CDR3 contains 14 residues. Between the trimmed V and J ends, which lost 11 bases and 4 bases, there was a span of 18 bases. The CDR3 sequence: CAATRGVSYNEQFF. CDR3 sequence (DNA): TGTGCCGCAACTAGGGGGGTCTCTTACAATGAGCAGTTCTTC.

This clonotype was counted only a few times. V and J are TRBV29-1 and TRBJ2-7, with D unclear. Germline CDR1 SQVTM, CDR2 ANQGSEA. Between the trimmed V and J ends, which lost 7 bases and 3 bases, there was a span of 13 bases. The CDR3 extends over 12 amino acids. The CDR3 is CSAGRANYEQYF. CDR3 bases: TGCAGCGCGGGCAGAGCGAACTACGAGCAGTACTTC.

This clonotype came up a few times. This chain joins TRBV20-1 and TRBJ1-5; perhaps TRBD1 as D (5 bases). CDR1 and CDR2 from the germline V gene are DFQATT and SNEGSKA (reference sequence). The CDR3 spans 14 residues. V dropped 2 bases and J dropped 6 bases, with 14 bases sitting between them. As DNA, the CDR3 is TGCAGTGCTAGAAAATCAGGGTTTGGTCAGCCCCAGCATTTT. Translation gives CSARKSGFGQPQHF.

This clonotype showed up just a few times. The rearrangement links TRBV12-3 or TRBV12-4 to TRBJ2-3; the match to TRBD1 covers 12 bases. The trim removed 8 bases at V and 5 bases at J, leaving 11 bases unmatched. This CDR3 has 16 amino acids. The CDR3, as DNA: TGTGCCAGCTGTTCACCGGGACAGGGGGCTGTAGATACGCAGTATTTT. It translates to CASCSPGQGAVDTQYF.